This T cell receptor beta chain stems from a study of PD-1 blockade in classical Hodgkin lymphoma. Trimming pared 6 bases from V and 7 bases from J, leaving 12 bases between. CDR3 length: 12 residues. The germline gives CDR1 MDHEN, CDR2 SYDVKM. Each of the patients experienced relapse following autologous stem cell transplantation, and their brentuximab vedotin exposure differed. Patients showed best responses of complete response, partial response or progressive disease. Study findings and constraints: Prior to therapy, complete responders displayed diversity much like that of newly diagnosed patients.

Concerning this clone itself: Its antigen is unidentified.

Data came from immunoSEQ multiplex PCR; TCRdb stores just in-frame clones and leaves some out. This table holds tens of thousands of clones, 75% to 85% found once. The chain has TRBV28 and TRBJ1-1, with D hard to call. This TCR derives from a human donor with classical Hodgkin lymphoma. Sequencing used peripheral blood mononuclear cells (PBMCs), obtained at baseline. The CDR3 spells CASSPLASEAFF. The CDR3 coding sequence is TGTGCCAGCAGCCCCTTGGCCAGTGAAGCTTTCTTT.